This T cell receptor (beta chain) was sequenced for a study of blood T cell repertoires in COVID-19. Study overall: Samples representing acute and convalescent COVID-19 were sourced from the United States, Italy and Spain.

Methods used by the authors: Reference gene primer amplification yielded estimated nucleated cell counts. Generated by immunoSEQ multiplex PCR, the TCRdb table keeps only in-frame clones and is missing some. V and J calls and clone size are as listed in that table; D and trimming were resolved from the DNA. The data show 130,000 to 150,000 clones, with under 90% seen just once and around 3.7% held by the top ten. CDR1 and CDR2 (germline): KGHSH, LQKENI. V lost 3 bases, J lost 4 bases, and 8 bases stayed unmatched. This CDR3 region has 16 residues. The V and J genes are TRBV18 and TRBJ2-3, with 9 bases fitting TRBD1. Sequencing input: peripheral blood. This receptor was identified in a man between 65 and 80 years old who had recovered from COVID-19. The CDR3 DNA is TGTGCCAGCTCACCGCGCCGGGACAGGGTCGCAGATACGCAGTATTTT. This codes for CASSPRRDRVADTQYF.